Listed below are T cell receptor beta chains from one sample, sequenced in a study of graft-versus-host responses after intestinal transplantation. Profiling relied on immunoSEQ multiplex PCR, and the TCRdb table lists in-frame clones only, not all of them. Of some 13,000 clones listed, over 70% are singletons. The sequencing used ileum tissue, collected 16 days after intestinal transplant. Receptor source: a human patient who received an intestinal transplant, so some T cells may come from the graft donor. Both conserved end residues are trimmed from each CDR3.

TRBV4-3 ASSQADNTGELF
TRBV11-3 ASSRAEGEQY
TRBV7-6 ASSLSGGYEQY
TRBV4-2 ASSQVWTRVYEQY
TRBV7-8 ASSLRDRLNTEAF
TRBV11-3 ASSSNRNTGELF
TRBV6-1 ASSAGTGSYEQY
TRBV5-8 ASSPLDRDNQPQH
TRBV10-3 AISRTVETQY
TRBV4-1 ASSHSGSRGNTEAF
TRBV29-1 SVSATEDEAF
TRBV7-9 ASSPWQNTEAF
TRBV6-1 ASSEGRGGYEQY
TRBV28 ASRAGTWKLTNTEAF
TRBV6-5 ASSLPGSEQY
TRBV19 ASSISGSSYNEQF
TRBV5-4 ASSLRYAAKNIQY
TRBV19 ASSIVGRGTGELF
TRBV6-5 ASSGGSSYNEQF
TRBV25-1 ASSESTGYNQPQH
TRBV2 ASSVSLLLNGYT
TRBV27 ASSLRLAGFYEQY
TRBV11-2 ASSLTADYGYT
TRBV25-1 ASSDLAGYNEQF
TRBV7-9 ASSDRGSYEQY
TRBV6-1 ASIEFGYGYT
TRBV4-1 ASSQGGSGGWYEQY
TRBV7-9 ASSFSGGAGTDTQY
TRBV2 ASRAEGSYNSPLH
TRBV7-2 ASSSPMTGGADGYT
TRBV6-5 ASSYTNTDTQY
TRBV11-2 ASSQGRGPYNEQF
TRBV9 ASSDNRDSGIFRDTEAF
TRBV4-1 ASSQESGGLGGDTQY
TRBV10-2 ASSESGRGINNEQF
TRBV18 ASSYRLRLASNEQF
TRBV5-1 ASSSYYEQF